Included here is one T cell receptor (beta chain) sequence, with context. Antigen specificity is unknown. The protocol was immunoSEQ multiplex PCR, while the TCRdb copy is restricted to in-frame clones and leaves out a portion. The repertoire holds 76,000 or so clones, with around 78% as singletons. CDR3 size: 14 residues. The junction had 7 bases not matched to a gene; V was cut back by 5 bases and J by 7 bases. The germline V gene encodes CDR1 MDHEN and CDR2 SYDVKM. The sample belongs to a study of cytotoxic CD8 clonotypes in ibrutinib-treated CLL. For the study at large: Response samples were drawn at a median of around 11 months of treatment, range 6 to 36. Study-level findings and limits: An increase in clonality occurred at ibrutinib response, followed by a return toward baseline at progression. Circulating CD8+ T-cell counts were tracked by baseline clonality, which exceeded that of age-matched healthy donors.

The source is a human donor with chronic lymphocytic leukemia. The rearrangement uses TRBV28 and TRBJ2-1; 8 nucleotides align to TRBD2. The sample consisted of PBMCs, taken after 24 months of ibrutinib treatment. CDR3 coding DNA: TGTGCCAGCAGTCTCTCGGGAGGGGGAAATGAGCAGTTCTTC. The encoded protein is CASSLSGGGNEQFF.